The sample holds a few counts of the clone carrying this TCR beta chain. Its cognate antigen is unknown. Germline lookup yields CDR1 MNHEY and CDR2 SVGEGT. V was shortened by 0 bases and J by 0 bases, with 9 bases between the two germline ends. The CDR3 contains 16 residues. The data belong to a study of T cells in Graves' hyperthyroidism and ophthalmopathy. General study points: The model forecast ophthalmopathy, anticipating it by a median roughly 6 months before onset. Most thyroid clonotypes expanded above 0.001 were also detected in blood.

Patients aged 18 to 65 had newly diagnosed hyperthyroidism that had lasted under 2 months. Those patients with uncontrolled infection, other autoimmune disease, pregnancy or lactation were excluded. RNA transcripts yielded amplified TCR beta CDR3 regions. The primer set for the first-round RT-PCR of the TCR CDR3 was HTBI. TCRdb analysed the multiplex PCR reads with MiXCR anew, one entry per CDR3 protein. This sample has more than 300,000 distinct CDR3 sequences; approximately 15% occur once, and the top ten carry about 11%. Sequenced input: blood. This sequence joins TRBV6-2 or TRBV6-3 and TRBJ1-3; unclear D gene. This TCR came from an older woman with Graves' hyperthyroidism. This chain's CDR3 is CASSYSSGYSGNTIYF. CDR3 sequence (DNA): TGTGCCAGCAGTTACTCCTCAGGCTACTCTGGAAACACCATATATTTT.